Here is one T cell receptor beta chain with its context. Original data processing: Estimation of nucleated cell counts was performed using reference gene primer amplification. Method: immunoSEQ multiplex PCR; TCRdb's copy keeps in-frame clones and lacks some. V and J calls and clone size are as listed in that table; D and trimming were resolved from the DNA. The sample holds 200,000 to 300,000 clones, about 91% seen once. This sample was included in a study of blood T cell repertoires in COVID-19. Study-level background: Italy, Spain and the United States were the sources of the convalescent and acute COVID-19 samples. Nucleic acid was either cDNA or gDNA, and it came from T cells, B-cell-depleted T cells, or PBMCs.

The CDR3 is made up of 15 amino acids. Trimming took 5 bases from V and 2 from J, leaving 16 bases between them. Germline V CDR1 and CDR2: SEHNR, FQNEAQ (reference sequence). J is TRBJ2-7 and V is TRBV7-9, with TRBD2 as a possible D gene (6 bases). This TCR was sampled from a woman aged 30 to 39 with COVID-19, enrolled during active disease. The sequenced material came from peripheral blood. CDR3 amino acids: CASSQEGTFPYEQYF. In nucleotides, the CDR3 is TGTGCCAGCAGCCAGGAGGGGACGTTCCCCTACGAGCAGTACTTC.